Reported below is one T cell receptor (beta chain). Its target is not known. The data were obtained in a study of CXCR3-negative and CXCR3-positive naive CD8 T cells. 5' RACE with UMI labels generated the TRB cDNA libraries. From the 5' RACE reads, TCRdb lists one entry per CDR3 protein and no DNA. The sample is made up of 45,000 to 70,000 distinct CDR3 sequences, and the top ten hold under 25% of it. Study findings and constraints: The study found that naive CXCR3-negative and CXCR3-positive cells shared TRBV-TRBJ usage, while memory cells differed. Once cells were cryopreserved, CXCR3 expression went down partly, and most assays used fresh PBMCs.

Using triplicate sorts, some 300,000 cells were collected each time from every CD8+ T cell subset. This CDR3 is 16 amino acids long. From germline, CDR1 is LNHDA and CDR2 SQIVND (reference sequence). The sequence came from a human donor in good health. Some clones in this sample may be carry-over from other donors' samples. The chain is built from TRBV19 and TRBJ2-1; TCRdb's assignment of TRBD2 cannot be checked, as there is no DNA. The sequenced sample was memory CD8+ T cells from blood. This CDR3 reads CASSLSRTSGSNEPFF.